This T cell receptor (beta chain) was obtained from a study of blood T cell repertoires in COVID-19. As for the study in general: T cells, B-cell-depleted T cells, or PBMCs supplied cDNA or gDNA.

The repertoire was sequenced with immunoSEQ multiplex PCR; TCRdb's copy has only in-frame clones and lacks some. This repertoire shows under 250,000 clones, roughly 80% found once; its top ten account for approximately 1.3%. The V gene's germline CDR1 is KGHDR and CDR2 SFDVKD. The length of the CDR3 is 13 residues. The V gene lost 5 bases and the J gene lost 9 bases, with 16 bases spanning the gap. This study enrolled people aged 18 to 89 from about 24 US geographic areas. The origin of this receptor is a woman aged 40 to 50 with acute COVID-19. Sequencing was done on a sample of PBMCs or T cells enriched from blood (not recorded which). V and J are TRBV24-1 and TRBJ2-7; a possible D gene is TRBD1 (5 bases). CDR3 protein: CATSVGREAGQYF. The CDR3 nucleotides are TGTGCCACCAGTGTCGGCAGGGAAGCCGGGCAGTACTTC.